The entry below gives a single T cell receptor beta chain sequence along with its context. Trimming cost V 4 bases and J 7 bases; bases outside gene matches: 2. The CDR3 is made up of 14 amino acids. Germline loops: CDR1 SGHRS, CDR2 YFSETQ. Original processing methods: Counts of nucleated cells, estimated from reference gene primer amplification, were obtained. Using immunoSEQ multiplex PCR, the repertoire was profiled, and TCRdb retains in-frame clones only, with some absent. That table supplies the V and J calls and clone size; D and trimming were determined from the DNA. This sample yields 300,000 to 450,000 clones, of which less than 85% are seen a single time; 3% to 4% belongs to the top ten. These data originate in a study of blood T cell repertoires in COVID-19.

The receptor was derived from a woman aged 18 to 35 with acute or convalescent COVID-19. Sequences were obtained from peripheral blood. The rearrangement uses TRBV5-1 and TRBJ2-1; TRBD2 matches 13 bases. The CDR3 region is CASSEGLAGNEQFF. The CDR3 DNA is TGCGCCAGCAGCGAGGGACTAGCGGGAAATGAGCAGTTCTTC.